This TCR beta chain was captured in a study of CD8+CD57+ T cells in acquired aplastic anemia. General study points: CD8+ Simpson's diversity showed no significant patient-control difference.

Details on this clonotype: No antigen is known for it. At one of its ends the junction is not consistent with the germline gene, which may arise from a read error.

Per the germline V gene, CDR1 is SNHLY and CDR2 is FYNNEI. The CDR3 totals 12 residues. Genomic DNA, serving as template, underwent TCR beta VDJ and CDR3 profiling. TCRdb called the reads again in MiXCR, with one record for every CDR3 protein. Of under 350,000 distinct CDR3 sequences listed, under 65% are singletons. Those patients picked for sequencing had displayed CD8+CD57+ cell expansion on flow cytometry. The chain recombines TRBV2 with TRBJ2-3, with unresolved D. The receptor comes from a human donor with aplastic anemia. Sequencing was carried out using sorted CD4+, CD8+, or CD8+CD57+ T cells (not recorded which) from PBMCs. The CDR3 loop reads CASSPSTDTQCF. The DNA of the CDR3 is TGTGCCAGCTCACCCTCCACAGATACGCAGTGTTTT.